This entry concerns a single T cell receptor beta chain. Germline values: CDR1 GTSNPN, CDR2 SVGIG (reference sequence). This CDR3 region has 14 residues. V lost 8 bases and J lost 0; bases outside the gene matches: 8. The data are from a study of CD8+ T cells in alopecia areata. Looking at the study overall: For 6 to 18 months, tofacitinib was taken, and 6 months off drug followed.

The treatment here: oral pan-JAK inhibitor, 5-10 mg twice daily. Sorting of PBMCs yielded the CD4+ and CD8+ T cells. It was cDNA, reverse transcribed from extracted RNA, that served as the sequencing template. Sequencing used immunoSEQ multiplex PCR; TCRdb keeps in-frame clones, though not all of them. This sample has some 80,000 clones, with approximately 66% found just once. Sequencing used CD8+ T cells sorted from blood, obtained at week 24, from a patient treated with tofacitinib. The V and J genes are TRBV30 and TRBJ1-1, with TRBD1 matching 8 bases. The receptor was derived from a human donor with alopecia areata. This CDR3 reads CARRPGGMNTEAFF. The DNA for the CDR3 is TGTGCCCGCCGGCCAGGGGGCATGAACACTGAAGCTTTCTTT. Full variable domain (missing parts from reference TRBV30 and TRBJ1-1): SQTIHQWPATLVQPVGSPLSLECTVEGTSNPNLYWYRQAAGRGLQLLFYSVGIGQISSEVPQNLSASRPQDRQFILSSKKLLLSDSGFYLCARRPGGMNTEAFFGQGTRLTVV.